Only one count was recorded for the clone carrying this TCR beta chain. Its antigen is still unknown. The PCR used 60 Vbeta and 13 Jbeta primers. Here immunoSEQ multiplex PCR was the method, and the copy in TCRdb shows in-frame clones only, minus some. This table holds some 87,000 clones, approximately 65% found once. The data stem from a study of cytomegalovirus exposure and HLA in healthy donors. The wider study: The approximately 100 million unique TCR beta sequences, from about 179 million T cells, were found by an earlier analysis.

Study findings and constraints: Reportedly, fewer N-insertions than the approximately 610-donor mean appeared in an Asian-associated ancestry cluster in a later analysis. Previous analysis showed most TCR beta V segments were productive about 90% or about 30% of the time.

Germline trimming cut 3 bases from V and 2 bases from J; bases unmatched to any gene: 3. The CDR3 is 14 residues long. Germline V gene lookup returns CDR1 LNHDA and CDR2 SQIVND (reference sequence). The clonotype originates from a woman in her thirties in good health and CMV-seropositive. The sample was PBMCs. This chain links TRBV19 with TRBJ2-7; TRBD1 matches at 8 bases. The CDR3 DNA reads as TGTGCCAGTAGTATTGGGACAGGAACCTACGAGCAGTACTTC. Translated, it gives CASSIGTGTYEQYF.